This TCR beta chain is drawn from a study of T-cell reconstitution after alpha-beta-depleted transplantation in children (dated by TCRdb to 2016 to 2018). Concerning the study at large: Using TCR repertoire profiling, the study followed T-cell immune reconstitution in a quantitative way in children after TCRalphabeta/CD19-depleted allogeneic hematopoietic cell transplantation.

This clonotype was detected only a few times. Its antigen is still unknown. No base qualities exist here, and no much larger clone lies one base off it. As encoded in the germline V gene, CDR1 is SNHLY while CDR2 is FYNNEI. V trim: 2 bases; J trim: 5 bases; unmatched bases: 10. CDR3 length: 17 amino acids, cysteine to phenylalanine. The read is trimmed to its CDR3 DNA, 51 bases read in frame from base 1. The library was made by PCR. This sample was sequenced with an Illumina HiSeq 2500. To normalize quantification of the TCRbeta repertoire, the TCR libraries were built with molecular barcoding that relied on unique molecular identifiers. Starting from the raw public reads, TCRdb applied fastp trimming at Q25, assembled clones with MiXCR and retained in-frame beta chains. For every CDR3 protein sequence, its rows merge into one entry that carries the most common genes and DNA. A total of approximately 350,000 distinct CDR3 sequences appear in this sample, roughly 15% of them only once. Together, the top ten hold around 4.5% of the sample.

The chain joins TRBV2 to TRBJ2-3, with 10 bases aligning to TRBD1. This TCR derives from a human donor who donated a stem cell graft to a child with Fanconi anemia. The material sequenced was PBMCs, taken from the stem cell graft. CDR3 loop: CASSEMGTGTGVDTQYF. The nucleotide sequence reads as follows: TGTGCCAGCAGTGAAATGGGCACCGGGACAGGGGTAGATACGCAGTATTTT.